Below, 19 T cell receptor beta chains from the same sample are listed, as sequenced in a study of blood T cell repertoires in COVID-19. Repertoires were generated with immunoSEQ multiplex PCR, while TCRdb's copy carries only in-frame clones and drops some. The sample lists around 250,000 clones; roughly 85% were seen once. Material: peripheral blood. All receptors derive from a woman between 18 and 29 years old with acute or convalescent COVID-19.

CDR3 bases: TGTGCCAGCGGGAGGACTAGCGGGAGTAAGGAGACCCAGTACTTC. Protein: CASGRTSGSKETQYF. The chain employs TRBV28 and TRBJ2-5, with 13 bases that match TRBD2. V was clipped by 8 bases and J by 5 bases; unmatched bases: 8. Germline loops: CDR1 MDHEN, CDR2 SYDVKM. This CDR3 is 15 amino acids long.

The V gene is TRBV5-1, the J gene TRBJ1-1; a weak D match, TRBD1 (5 bases). Germline values: CDR1 SGHRS, CDR2 YFSETQ. This CDR3 contains 14 residues. V gave up 4 bases and J gave up 0 bases, with 10 bases separating them. CDR3 residues: CASSPPGMNTEAFF. As DNA, the CDR3 is TGCGCCAGCAGCCCCCCAGGGATGAACACTGAAGCTTTCTTT.

V and J are TRBV7-8 and TRBJ2-3, with 11 nucleotides matching TRBD2. Germline loops: CDR1 SGHVS, CDR2 FQNEAQ. This CDR3 contains 17 residues. The V segment lost 3 bases and the J segment 3 bases; nucleotides outside the gene matches: 8. This CDR3 is CASSFRLAGRRTDTQYF. Here the CDR3 DNA reads TGTGCCAGCAGCTTCAGACTAGCGGGAAGGAGGACAGATACGCAGTATTTT.

This clone was detected only once. This sequence joins TRBV27 and TRBJ2-2; 8 bases match TRBD2. The CDR3 has 17 amino acids. Germline values: CDR1 MNHEY, CDR2 SMNVEV (reference sequence). V was clipped by 4 bases and J by 1 base; unmatched bases: 8. DNA of the CDR3: TGTGCCAGCAGTTCCCCGGGACTAGGGAAGAACACCGGGGAGCTGTTTTTT. This codes for CASSSPGLGKNTGELFF.

The genes are TRBV29-1 and TRBJ1-2; 7 bases align to TRBD1. The germline gives CDR1 SQVTM, CDR2 ANQGSEA. The CDR3 is 14 amino acids. The trim removed 6 bases at V and 2 bases at J, leaving 9 bases unmatched. CDR3 DNA: TGCAGCGTGAAGAGACAGGGTAACAACTATGGCTACACCTTC. Amino acid sequence: CSVKRQGNNYGYTF.

The rearrangement links TRBV5-1 to TRBJ2-1, with 10 bases matching TRBD1. The CDR3 is made up of 14 amino acids. Germline CDR1 reads SGHRS; CDR2 reads YFSETQ. V was clipped by 9 bases and J by 5 bases; unmatched bases: 8. The CDR3 DNA reads TGCGCCACCAAGACAGGGGGCGCGAACAATGAGCAGTTCTTC. Translating gives CATKTGGANNEQFF.

This sequence joins TRBV2 and TRBJ1-1; unclear D gene. The germline V gene has CDR1 SNHLY and CDR2 FYNNEI. The CDR3 is made up of 12 amino acids. The V gene lost 3 bases and the J gene lost 7 bases, with 9 bases spanning the gap. The CDR3 region is CASSEAQFEAFF. In nucleotides, the CDR3 is TGTGCCAGCAGTGAGGCCCAATTTGAAGCTTTCTTT.

By share of the sample, this clone is medium-sized (0.01 to 0.1%). The gene calls are TRBV5-1 and TRBJ2-7; TRBD1 aligns across 7 bases. CDR1 and CDR2 (germline): SGHRS, YFSETQ. The CDR3 runs 14 residues. Trimming cost V 0 bases and J 0 bases; bases outside gene matches: 0. CDR3 protein: CASSLAGGSYEQYF. The CDR3 bases are TGCGCCAGCAGCTTGGCAGGGGGCTCCTACGAGCAGTACTTC.

The V gene is TRBV7-2, the J gene TRBJ1-4; 9 bases agree with TRBD1. J lost 8 bases, V lost 3 bases, and 7 bases had no gene match. The CDR3 is 15 amino acids. Germline-derived CDR1 and CDR2 are SGHTA and FQGNSA. The CDR3, as DNA: TGTGCCAGCAGCTTGGGGACAGGGTCGGGAGAAAAACTGTTTTTT. Encoded protein: CASSLGTGSGEKLFF.

This rearrangement joins TRBV24-1 to TRBJ2-7, with no clear D. V lost 2 bases, J lost 2 bases, and 9 bases lay in between. This CDR3 contains 14 residues. Germline values: CDR1 KGHDR, CDR2 SFDVKD. The CDR3 protein is CATSDSVPPYEQYF. In DNA, the CDR3 is TGTGCCACCAGTGATTCCGTCCCCCCCTACGAGCAGTACTTC.

The V gene is TRBV3-1 (or the pseudogene TRBV3-2), the J gene TRBJ2-1; 10 nucleotides align to TRBD2. The CDR3 totals 19 residues. CDR1 is LGHDT, CDR2 YNNKEL, per germline (reference sequence). V lost 0 bases and J lost 0; bases outside the gene matches: 8. CDR3 sequence: CASSQDVLAGNGSYNEQFF. CDR3 bases: TGTGCCAGCAGCCAAGATGTACTAGCGGGAAACGGCTCCTACAATGAGCAGTTCTTC.

J is TRBJ1-5 and V is TRBV7-6, with unresolved D. From germline, CDR1 is SGHVS and CDR2 FNYEAQ. Trimming stripped 1 base from V and 3 bases from J, with 10 bases between. The CDR3 has 15 amino acids. The CDR3 here is CASSLVTGSNQPQHF. DNA for the CDR3: TGTGCCAGCAGCTTAGTTACGGGTTCCAATCAGCCCCAGCATTTT.

There are a few counts of this clone. This chain links TRBV7-2 with TRBJ1-5; D might be TRBD1 (6 bases). V shed 5 bases and J shed 4 bases, with 18 bases lying between them. Germline CDR1 reads SGHTA; CDR2 reads FQGNSA. The CDR3 covers 16 residues. The CDR3 is CASSPMGRGTNQPQHF. CDR3 sequence (DNA): TGTGCCAGCAGCCCGATGGGGAGGGGGACGAATCAGCCCCAGCATTTT.

This clone appeared a few times. This chain links TRBV19 with TRBJ1-1; no firm D call. The CDR3 length is 16 residues. Germline assignment: CDR1 LNHDA and CDR2 SQIVND (reference sequence). V lost 2 bases to trimming and J lost 4 bases, with 17 bases between them. The CDR3 DNA is TGTGCCAGTAGTATAAGTCGGCAGGCGGGCGGCACTGAAGCTTTCTTT. Protein: CASSISRQAGGTEAFF.

The V call is TRBV5-6, the J call TRBJ1-4; the D gene is possibly TRBD1 (5 bases). V lost 2 bases, J lost 8 bases, and 16 bases lay in between. Germline assignment: CDR1 SGHDT and CDR2 YYEEEE. The CDR3 is 15 residues long. For the CDR3, the DNA is TGTGCCAGCAGCTTTTTGTCGGGGGGAAGGGAAAAACTGTTTTTT. This encodes CASSFLSGGREKLFF.

The chain has TRBV7-3 and TRBJ2-2; 7 bases agree with TRBD1. The CDR3 is 15 residues long. Germline V gives CDR1 SGHTA, CDR2 FQGTGA. Trimming at V came to 5 bases and at J to 5 bases, leaving 8 bases not matched to a gene. The DNA for the CDR3 is TGTGCCAGCAGCCCAACCGGGACAGAAACCGGGGAGCTGTTTTTT. Encoded protein: CASSPTGTETGELFF.

The J gene is TRBJ1-2, the V gene TRBV5-4; tentatively, D is TRBD1 (6 bases). Per the germline V gene, CDR1 is SGHNT and CDR2 is YYREEE (reference sequence). This CDR3 is built from 14 residues. V dropped 0 bases and J dropped 8 bases, with 14 bases sitting between them. As DNA, the CDR3 is TGTGCCAGCAGCTTGGAAGGGGGATCCTACGGCTACACCTTC. Amino acid sequence: CASSLEGGSYGYTF.

This clone has a single count. This chain joins TRBV24-1 and TRBJ1-5, with D hard to call. CDR1 KGHDR and CDR2 SFDVKD come from the germline V gene. The CDR3 spans 12 residues. Trimming stripped 4 bases from V and 9 bases from J, with 9 bases between. As DNA, the CDR3 is TGTGCCACCAGTGACGAGACGGGGCCCCAGCATTTT. This sequence encodes CATSDETGPQHF.

This chain links TRBV28 with TRBJ2-4, with TRBD2 identical over 11 bases. Trimming cost V 4 bases and J 0 bases; bases outside gene matches: 11. Germline assignment: CDR1 MDHEN and CDR2 SYDVKM. The CDR3 totals 19 residues. CDR3: CASSSHPGLAVLAKNIQYF. The CDR3 DNA follows: TGTGCCAGCAGTTCGCACCCGGGACTAGCGGTCCTAGCCAAAAACATTCAGTACTTC.